This T cell receptor (beta chain) stems from a study of metastatic and nonmetastatic thyroid tumors. Study background: Patients with malignant and benign thyroid disease provided blood and tumor or nodule tissue, whose repertoires were compared.

This CDR3 region has 14 residues. The V gene's germline CDR1 is MGHDK and CDR2 SYGVNS. Trimming pared 1 base from V and 5 bases from J, leaving 11 bases between. TCRdb re-called the PCR reads through MiXCR. The sample gives some 14,000 clones, more than 20% of which show up once; around 8% is in the top ten. The study's findings and limits: Relative to benign nodules, malignant thyroid tumors were reportedly characterized by significantly elevated TCR beta diversity in blood and tumor.

The entire patient cohort was treatment-naive prior to thyroid surgery. By share of the sample, this clone is medium-sized. Its antigen is unidentified. The source is a female donor with papillary thyroid cancer or a benign thyroid nodule (not recorded which). Some clones in this sample may be carry-over from other donors' samples. The gene calls are TRBV25-1 and TRBJ1-1, with D possibly being TRBD1 (5 bases). Source material: blood. CDR3: CASSEWGTDTEAFF. CDR3 DNA sequence: TGTGCCAGCAGTGAATGGGGGACGGATACTGAAGCTTTCTTT.